This T cell receptor (beta chain) derives from a study of patients and donors after allogeneic stem cell transplantation (TCRdb year 2020). Receptor libraries were prepared by RT-PCR. Reads for this sample came from a NextSeq 550. TCRdb redid the processing of the public reads, applying fastp at Q25 and MiXCR, and retained in-frame beta chains. Each record represents a unique CDR3 protein, reported with the most common genes and DNA among its rows. This sample comprises about 960,000 distinct CDR3 sequences, roughly 18% of them detected only once. The leading ten clones occupy around 6% of the sample. This clonotype was counted between two and nine times. Its antigen specificity is not known. Base qualities were left out, and no much larger clone turns up one base away. Taken from cysteine to phenylalanine, the CDR3 has 13 residues. The only DNA kept is the CDR3, 39 bases in frame from the first base. Relative to germline, V is 0 bases shorter and J is 3 bases shorter, with 6 bases between their ends. Looking up the germline V gene yields CDR1 SGDLS and CDR2 YYNGEE.

The sequence joins TRBV9 to TRBJ1-2, with the D gene too uncertain to name. What was sequenced was blood, either unsorted or a sorted T cell fraction (not recorded which). The receptor's source is a human donor who was either an allogeneic HSCT recipient or a stem cell or donor lymphocyte infusion donor (not recorded which). It is not recorded whose cells these are; they may come from a transplant donor. The nucleotide sequence reads as follows: TGTGCCAGCAGCGTAGGCGGTTACTATGGCTACACCTTC. This gives the protein CASSVGGYYGYTF.